Each of the 29 T cell receptor beta chains below was sequenced from the same sample in a study of cytomegalovirus exposure and HLA in healthy donors. Vbeta (60) and Jbeta (13) primers were used in the PCR. Clones were sequenced by immunoSEQ multiplex PCR, and TCRdb holds only the in-frame ones, with some missing. The sample yields approximately 160,000 clones, roughly 84% seen once. The sequencing input was PBMCs. The receptors derive from a male donor in good health and CMV-seronegative.

This clone was found once. V is TRBV9 and J is TRBJ1-2, with a tentative D call TRBD1 (5 bases). CDR1 is SGDLS and CDR2 is YYNGEE in the germline V gene. The V and J ends lost 4 bases and 7 bases respectively, with 17 bases between them. CDR3 length: 14 residues. CDR3 in amino acids: CASSRTGPLSGYTF. The CDR3 bases are TGTGCCAGCAGCCGCACAGGTCCTCTGAGTGGCTACACCTTC.

V gene TRBV5-1 combines with J gene TRBJ2-1; D uncertain. The CDR3 is 13 amino acids. The germline CDR1 and CDR2 sequences are SGHRS and YFSETQ. Deletions cut 4 bases from V and 3 bases from J, with 8 bases between. This CDR3 reads CASSLRSYNEQFF. The CDR3 DNA reads as TGCGCCAGCAGCCTGAGAAGCTACAATGAGCAGTTCTTC.

The V call is TRBV9, the J call TRBJ2-7; TRBD1 agrees at 7 bases. J lost 5 bases, V lost 2 bases, and 13 bases had no gene match. CDR3 length: 16 residues. Germline assignment: CDR1 SGDLS and CDR2 YYNGEE. As DNA, the CDR3 is TGTGCCAGCAGCGTTACCCGGGACAGCTACCGGGACGAGCAGTACTTC. Its translation: CASSVTRDSYRDEQYF.

The rearrangement uses TRBV7-8 and TRBJ1-1, with 8 nucleotides matching TRBD1. After removal of 4 bases from V and 10 bases from J, the junction contained 14 bases not matched to a gene. This CDR3 has 15 amino acids. Germline CDR1 is SGHVS and CDR2 is FQNEAQ. CDR3 sequence reads: CASSSRGQGGLLAFF. CDR3 nucleotides: TGTGCCAGCAGCTCCCGAGGACAGGGAGGGTTATTAGCTTTCTTT.

This clone appeared once. This chain uses TRBV7-9 with TRBJ2-1, with a tentative D call TRBD2 (6 bases). Trimming left V 0 bases short and J 5 bases short, with 11 bases between. The CDR3 covers 15 residues. Germline values: CDR1 SEHNR, CDR2 FQNEAQ (reference sequence). CDR3 nucleotides: TGTGCCAGCAGCTTAGCTGGGGGGTTCCACAATGAGCAGTTCTTC. Protein sequence: CASSLAGGFHNEQFF.

CDR3: CAWSVGGQPGNTIYF. CDR3 nucleotide sequence: TGTGCCTGGAGTGTCGGCGGGCAGCCAGGAAACACCATATATTTT. The chain uses TRBV30 and TRBJ1-3; D is ambiguous. Looked up from germline, CDR1 is GTSNPN and CDR2 is SVGIG (reference sequence). The CDR3 contains 15 residues. V was clipped by 0 bases and J by 4 bases, with 13 bases between them.

This clone appeared a few times. The chain employs TRBV2 and TRBJ2-1, with TRBD2 as a possible D gene (5 bases). There are 15 residues in the CDR3. V was pared by 3 bases and J by 3 bases, with 12 bases between. Germline V gene data show CDR1 as SNHLY and CDR2 as FYNNEI. The CDR3 sequence: CASSESTGIYNEQFF. The CDR3 nucleotides read TGTGCCAGCAGTGAGTCGACGGGAATCTACAATGAGCAGTTCTTC.

CDR3 in DNA: TGTGCCAGCAGCGCACAGACAGGGTATAGCAATCAGCCCCAGCATTTT. This codes for CASSAQTGYSNQPQHF. The gene calls are TRBV7-6 and TRBJ1-5, with TRBD1 matching 7 bases. In germline, CDR1 is SGHVS, CDR2 FNYEAQ. This CDR3 region has 16 residues. V lost 5 bases to trimming and J lost 0 bases; unmatched junction nucleotides: 7.

Of note for this clone: One junction end does not reproduce the germline sequence, and a read error may be involved. CDR3 coding DNA: TGTTCCAGCAGCCCTACTCCGGACAGGGCGGGGGCTTTCTTT. It yields the protein CSSSPTPDRAGAFF. The rearrangement uses TRBV7-9 and TRBJ1-1; 8 positions match TRBD1. The CDR3 totals 14 residues. Germline V gene sequence: CDR1 SEHNR, CDR2 FQNEAQ (reference sequence).

This clone appeared a few times. The chain carries TRBV27 and TRBJ2-1, with 10 positions matching TRBD2. Trimming cost V 5 bases and J 5 bases; bases outside gene matches: 9. Germline values: CDR1 MNHEY, CDR2 SMNVEV (reference sequence). This CDR3 region has 16 residues. The CDR3 protein is CASSPRLAGSHNEQFF. CDR3 bases: TGTGCCAGCAGTCCCCGACTAGCGGGTAGCCACAATGAGCAGTTCTTC.

There are a few counts of this clone. The rearrangement links TRBV11-3 to TRBJ2-1; 7 nucleotides line up with TRBD2. V was pared by 1 base and J by 9 bases, with 6 bases of the junction left unmatched. Germline CDR1 reads SGHNT; CDR2 reads YENEEA. The CDR3 is 14 amino acids. Written as DNA, the CDR3 is TGTGCCAGCAGCTTAGGCGGAGCGGGGTTTGAGCAGTTCTTC. It specifies CASSLGGAGFEQFF.

This sequence joins TRBV30 and TRBJ1-2, with a tentative D call TRBD1 (6 bases). The germline gives CDR1 GTSNPN, CDR2 SVGIG (reference sequence). This CDR3 is built from 12 residues. Between the trimmed V and J ends, which lost 3 bases and 2 bases, there was a span of 7 bases. The CDR3 bases are TGTGCCTGGAGCGACAGGAACTATGGCTACACCTTC. It encodes CAWSDRNYGYTF.

The chain links TRBV19 to TRBJ1-2; D uncertain. Germline V gives CDR1 LNHDA, CDR2 SQIVND (reference sequence). This CDR3 has 14 residues. Deletions cut 6 bases from V and 6 bases from J, with 17 bases between. CDR3 DNA: TGTGCCAGTAGCCGCGGGTCCACGGCCCATGGCTACACCTTC. Encoded protein: CASSRGSTAHGYTF.

This clone was counted a few times. V usage is TRBV4-2 and J usage is TRBJ2-7, with D possibly being TRBD2 (5 bases). Germline CDR1 LGHNA, CDR2 YNFKEQ. This CDR3 spans 14 amino acids. V shed 5 bases and J shed 1 base, with 12 bases lying between them. For the CDR3, the DNA is TGTGCCAGCAGCTACGGATCGGGGTCCTACGAGCAGTACTTC. It translates to CASSYGSGSYEQYF.

J is TRBJ2-7 and V is TRBV9; D is possibly TRBD1 (5 bases). Trimming shortened V by 0 bases and J by 3 bases, and 13 bases separated the two germline ends. Germline assignment: CDR1 SGDLS and CDR2 YYNGEE. This CDR3 is built from 15 residues. The DNA for the CDR3 is TGTGCCAGCAGCGTAGCACCCGGACATGGCTACGAGCAGTACTTC. Its translation is CASSVAPGHGYEQYF. Together with reference TRBV9 and TRBJ2-7, the CDR3 gives the full variable domain: DSGVTQTPKHLITATGQRVTLRCSPRSGDLSVYWYQQSLDQGLQFLIQYYNGEERAKGNILERFSAQQFPDLHSELNLSSLELGDSALYFCASSVAPGHGYEQYFGPGTRLTVT.

This clone has just a few counts. V and J are TRBV7-9 and TRBJ1-1; the D is unclear. The CDR3 spans 17 residues. The germline V and J ends were trimmed by 5 bases and 0 bases, with 19 bases remaining between them. Germline CDR1 and CDR2: SEHNR and FQNEAQ (reference sequence). The CDR3 region is CASSPRMAGAMNTEAFF. The CDR3 DNA reads TGTGCCAGCAGCCCCCGCATGGCAGGCGCTATGAACACTGAAGCTTTCTTT. Based on the CDR3 plus reference TRBV7-9 and TRBJ1-1, the full variable domain is DTGVSQNPRHKITKRGQNVTFRCDPISEHNRLYWYRQTLGQGPEFLTYFQNEAQLEKSRLLSDRFSAERPKGSFSTLEIQRTEQGDSAMYLCASSPRMAGAMNTEAFFGQGTRLTVV.

The CDR3 region is CASRVRSNNSPLHF. The DNA of the CDR3 is TGTGCCAGCAGGGTTAGATCTAATAATTCACCCCTCCACTTT. V is TRBV6-1 and J is TRBJ1-6; no definite D call. The V end lost 6 bases, the J end lost 5 bases, and 11 bases lay between the germline ends. This CDR3 contains 14 residues. Germline CDR1 reads MNHNS; CDR2 reads SASEGT.

The chain links TRBV25-1 to TRBJ2-2, with unresolved D. V dropped 2 bases and J dropped 2 bases, with 9 bases sitting between them. This CDR3 region has 15 residues. Germline V gives CDR1 MGHDK, CDR2 SYGVNS. The CDR3 sequence is CASSEVPGNTGELFF. The CDR3 DNA follows: TGTGCCAGCAGTGAAGTCCCGGGTAACACCGGGGAGCTGTTTTTT.

The chain uses TRBV5-1 and TRBJ2-7; TRBD1 matches at 8 bases. Per germline, CDR1 SGHRS and CDR2 YFSETQ. After removal of 4 bases from V and 6 bases from J, the junction contained 12 bases not matched to a gene. CDR3 size: 15 residues. CDR3 DNA: TGCGCCAGCAGCCCGCCTGGACAGGGAAAAGGCGAGCAGTACTTC. Protein: CASSPPGQGKGEQYF.

J is TRBJ2-7 and V is TRBV6-1; possibly TRBD2 for D (6 bases). V was clipped by 1 base and J by 4 bases, with 14 bases between them. This CDR3 region has 15 residues. Germline CDR1 reads MNHNS; CDR2 reads SASEGT. CDR3 amino acids: CASSEGTGRGYEQYF. The CDR3 coding sequence is TGTGCCAGCAGTGAAGGTACCGGCCGGGGGTACGAGCAGTACTTC.

V is TRBV12-5 and J is TRBJ2-1; D is perhaps TRBD2 (6 bases). Germline CDR1 and CDR2: LGHNT and FRNRAP. The CDR3 spans 16 residues. Trimming shortened V by 5 bases and J by 6 bases, and 20 bases separated the two germline ends. Here the CDR3 reads CASGKRLSEGSNEQFF. The CDR3 bases are TGTGCTAGTGGTAAGCGGTTGTCGGAGGGCTCCAATGAGCAGTTCTTC.

Only a few counts were recorded for this clone. V gene TRBV5-3 combines with J gene TRBJ2-1; tentative D call: TRBD2 (6 bases). Being an ORF, TRBV5-3 has a function that is uncertain. The CDR3 length is 12 residues. V lost 3 bases to trimming and J lost 5 bases, with 6 bases between them. The chain's CDR3 is CARSWGDNEQFF. CDR3 DNA: TGTGCCAGAAGCTGGGGGGACAATGAGCAGTTCTTC.

The chain has TRBV25-1 and TRBJ1-4, with TRBD1 matching over 9 bases. The germline CDR1 and CDR2 sequences are MGHDK and SYGVNS. The CDR3 runs to 13 residues. With 7 bases clipped from V and 8 bases from J, the junction kept 5 bases outside the gene matches. CDR3 nucleotides: TGTGCCAGCAAGACCGGGACAGGGGAAAAACTGTTTTTT. It specifies CASKTGTGEKLFF.

The V call is TRBV5-6, the J call TRBJ1-2; 8 bases agree with TRBD1. Germline-derived CDR1 and CDR2 are SGHDT and YYEEEE. J lost 4 bases, V lost 1 base, and 3 bases had no gene match. The CDR3 length is 14 residues. CDR3 DNA sequence: TGTGCCAGCAGCTTGCCAGGGGGCCTCTATGGCTACACCTTC. Residues: CASSLPGGLYGYTF.

The rearrangement links TRBV5-1 to TRBJ2-5, with 12 nucleotides matching TRBD2. This CDR3 is 17 amino acids long. V shed 2 bases, J shed 5 bases, and the junction held 10 bases outside the gene matches. Per the germline V gene, CDR1 is SGHRS and CDR2 is YFSETQ. The CDR3: CASSLDPSGGAGETQYF. The CDR3 region has the DNA TGCGCCAGCAGCTTAGATCCTAGCGGGGGGGCCGGGGAGACCCAGTACTTC. The full variable domain, completed using reference TRBV5-1 and TRBJ2-5, is KAGVTQTPRYLIKTRGQQVTLSCSPISGHRSVSWYQQTPGQGLQFLFEYFSETQRNKGNFPGRFSGRQFSNSRSEMNVSTLELGDSALYLCASSLDPSGGAGETQYFGPGTRLLVL.

The chain is built from TRBV27 and TRBJ1-1, with D perhaps TRBD1 (6 bases). The CDR3 runs 14 residues. Germline V gene lookup returns CDR1 MNHEY and CDR2 SMNVEV (reference sequence). Trimming shortened V by 7 bases and J by 0 bases, and 12 bases separated the two germline ends. Here the CDR3 reads CASIPQGMNTEAFF. For the CDR3, the DNA is TGTGCCAGCATTCCCCAGGGGATGAACACTGAAGCTTTCTTT.

V gene TRBV5-8 combines with J gene TRBJ1-3, with 8 nucleotides matching TRBD1. This CDR3 has 16 residues. CDR1 SGHTS and CDR2 YDEGEE come from the germline V gene. Unmatched junction bases numbered 8, after V lost 2 bases and J lost 4 bases. The CDR3 is CASSLGQGTIGNTIYF. CDR3 coding DNA: TGTGCCAGCAGCTTAGGACAGGGAACCATCGGAAACACCATATATTTT.

This rearrangement joins TRBV5-6 to TRBJ2-4; a weak D match, TRBD1 (5 bases). From germline, CDR1 is SGHDT and CDR2 YYEEEE. Trimming took 0 bases from V and 5 from J, leaving 9 bases between them. The CDR3 has 14 amino acids. DNA of the CDR3: TGTGCCAGCAGCTTGGTTGGGGCTGAAAACATTCAGTACTTC. This gives the protein CASSLVGAENIQYF.

The chain couples TRBV11-1 to TRBJ2-5; 7 nucleotides agree with TRBD1. The J call could be wrong; TRBJ2-7 is a better fit for the DNA end. Germline values: CDR1 SGHAT, CDR2 FQDESV (reference sequence). This CDR3 has 14 residues. The CDR3 DNA follows: TGTGCCAGCAGCCCGACAGGGAATAGGCACGAGCAGTACTTC. It yields the protein CASSPTGNRHEQYF.